This TCR beta chain was retrieved from a study of cytomegalovirus exposure and HLA in healthy donors. Notes on the study in general: It was approximately 150 TCR beta chains that were listed as cytomegalovirus-associated. Among TCR beta chains of equal frequency, HLA-associated ones were more clonally expanded in a later analysis.

The PCR was carried out with 60 Vbeta primers and 13 Jbeta primers. As originally analysed: A later analysis tallied 87 million or so unique TCR beta chains, 9.5 million to 14 million of them shared. Sequencing used immunoSEQ multiplex PCR; TCRdb keeps in-frame clones, though not all of them. That table furnishes V, J and clone size, whereas the DNA furnished D and trimming. The data contain approximately 70,000 clones, 74% of them singletons. A word on this clone: Its antigen is as yet unknown.

With 4 bases clipped from V and 7 bases from J, the junction kept 19 bases outside the gene matches. CDR1 MGHRA and CDR2 YSYEKL come from the germline V gene. The length of the CDR3 is 19 residues. The source is a woman aged 55-69 years in good health and CMV-seropositive. Sequencing input: PBMCs. The chain joins TRBV4-1 to TRBJ2-1, with 10 nucleotides matching TRBD2. Here the CDR3 reads CASSPIRTGLAGAVNEQFF. CDR3 bases: TGCGCCAGCAGCCCGATCCGGACAGGGCTAGCGGGGGCCGTTAATGAGCAGTTCTTC.